Listed here are 12 T cell receptor beta chains from one sample, sequenced in a study of cytomegalovirus exposure and HLA in healthy donors. This table comes from immunoSEQ multiplex PCR, and its TCRdb copy is limited to in-frame clones, with some not included. The sample lists tens of thousands of clones, over 75% occurring once. Sequenced input: PBMCs. The source is a woman aged 25 to 39 in good health and CMV-seronegative.

This sequence joins TRBV4-3 and TRBJ2-7, with TRBD2 matching 11 bases. The germline V gene has CDR1 LGHNA and CDR2 YSLEER. J lost 3 bases, V lost 1 base, and 5 bases had no gene match. The CDR3 extends over 16 amino acids. CDR3 bases: TGCGCCAGCAGCCAAGCCTTACTAGCGGGAGACTACGAGCAGTACTTC. This translates into CASSQALLAGDYEQYF.

This chain connects TRBV28 to TRBJ2-7; 7 bases match TRBD1. The germline CDR1 and CDR2 sequences are MDHEN and SYDVKM. V lost 5 bases, J lost 4 bases, and 11 bases stayed unmatched. There are 15 residues in the CDR3. Here the CDR3 DNA reads TGTGCCAGCAGTGCCGTGACAGGGCCAATGTACGAGCAGTACTTC. Translated, it gives CASSAVTGPMYEQYF.

The rearrangement joins TRBV6-4 to TRBJ2-3; no clear D. V gave up 0 bases and J gave up 0 bases, with 7 bases separating them. The germline V gene has CDR1 MRHNA and CDR2 SNTAGT. The length of the CDR3 is 15 residues. The CDR3 DNA is TGTGCCAGCAGTGACTCGACATCAAGCACAGATACGCAGTATTTT. Protein sequence: CASSDSTSSTDTQYF.

The count of this clone is one. The gene calls are TRBV5-4 and TRBJ2-1; 9 nucleotides match TRBD2. J gave up 3 bases and V 0 bases, and 7 bases lay outside the gene matches. Germline CDR1 reads SGHNT; CDR2 reads YYREEE (reference sequence). The CDR3 loop spans 17 amino acids. As DNA, the CDR3 is TGTGCCAGCAGCTTGGCGGGGCTAGCGGGAAGCTACAATGAGCAGTTCTTC. Its translation is CASSLAGLAGSYNEQFF.

In its sample, this clone was seen a few times. V usage is TRBV9 and J usage is TRBJ2-7; 8 bases fit TRBD2. Unmatched junction bases numbered 8, after V lost 4 bases and J lost 5 bases. The CDR3 runs to 14 residues. CDR1 SGDLS and CDR2 YYNGEE come from the germline V gene. Here the CDR3 reads CASSITPGGNEQYF. In DNA form, the CDR3 reads TGTGCCAGCAGCATCACTCCGGGGGGGAACGAGCAGTACTTC.

The rearrangement links TRBV5-1 to TRBJ2-5, with TRBD2 matching over 8 bases. Germline CDR1 reads SGHRS; CDR2 reads YFSETQ. The CDR3 length is 17 residues. Trimming at V came to 0 bases and at J to 5 bases, leaving 12 bases not matched to a gene. CDR3 loop: CASSLAGIAGSWETQYF. The CDR3 DNA is TGCGCCAGCAGCTTGGCCGGGATAGCGGGGAGCTGGGAGACCCAGTACTTC.

The table lists this clone with a few counts. As DNA, the CDR3 is TGTGCCAGCAGCTTAGGGCTAGCGGGACAGGGGCATGAGCAGTACTTC. This translates into CASSLGLAGQGHEQYF. The chain joins TRBV7-2 to TRBJ2-7; maybe TRBD1 (10 bases). The CDR3 contains 16 residues. V gave up 1 base and J gave up 7 bases, with 20 bases separating them. Looked up from germline, CDR1 is SGHTA and CDR2 is FQGNSA. The full variable domain, with the rest looked up from reference TRBV7-2 and TRBJ2-7, is GAGVSQSPSNKVTEKGKDVELRCDPISGHTALYWYRQSLGQGLEFLIYFQGNSAPDKSGLPSDRFSAERTGGSVSTLTIQRTQQEDSAVYLCASSLGLAGQGHEQYFGPGTRLTVT.

V gene TRBV15 combines with J gene TRBJ1-1; 8 bases align to TRBD1. The CDR3 is 16 amino acids. Germline-derived CDR1 and CDR2 are LNHNV and YYDKDF (reference sequence). V trimming: 5 bases; J trimming: 5 bases; junction bases outside the gene matches: 13. CDR3 sequence reads: CATSLPPQGAITEAFF. CDR3 nucleotide sequence: TGTGCCACCAGCTTACCCCCTCAGGGGGCGATAACTGAAGCTTTCTTT.

This clone was seen just once. The J gene is TRBJ1-2, the V gene TRBV5-4; the match to TRBD1 covers 8 bases. The trim removed 1 base at V and 3 bases at J, leaving 2 bases unmatched. Germline V CDR1 and CDR2: SGHNT, YYREEE (reference sequence). This CDR3 region has 14 residues. CDR3 loop: CASSLTTGDYGYTF. The CDR3 DNA follows: TGTGCCAGCAGCTTGACGACAGGGGACTATGGCTACACCTTC. Complete variable domain (other parts from reference TRBV5-4 and TRBJ1-2): ETGVTQSPTHLIKTRGQQVTLRCSSQSGHNTVSWYQQALGQGPQFIFQYYREEENGRGNFPPRFSGLQFPNYSSELNVNALELDDSALYLCASSLTTGDYGYTFGSGTRLTVV.

CDR3: CASSETSGTDTQYF. DNA for the CDR3: TGTGCCAGCAGCGAGACTAGCGGGACAGATACGCAGTATTTT. The rearrangement joins TRBV6-4 to TRBJ2-3; 10 nucleotides match TRBD2. The V gene's germline CDR1 is MRHNA and CDR2 SNTAGT. Trimming removed 6 bases from V and 3 bases from J; junction bases left unmatched: 3. CDR3 length: 14 amino acids.

The chain carries TRBV5-6 and TRBJ1-2; 10 bases match TRBD1. CDR1 is SGHDT, CDR2 YYEEEE, per germline. With 2 bases clipped from V and 6 bases from J, the junction kept 1 base outside the gene matches. The CDR3 contains 13 residues. The CDR3 loop is CASSFGTGDGYTF. The CDR3, as DNA: TGTGCCAGCAGCTTCGGGACAGGGGATGGCTACACCTTC.

The chain carries TRBV9 and TRBJ2-1; 7 nucleotides match TRBD2. Trimming took 4 bases from V and 8 from J; bases not matched to a gene: 6. In germline, CDR1 is SGDLS, CDR2 YYNGEE. The CDR3 is 13 residues long. The CDR3 loop reads CASSLTSFHEQFF. In DNA form, the CDR3 reads TGTGCCAGCAGCTTGACTAGCTTTCATGAGCAGTTCTTC.